A selection of T cell receptor beta chains follows, all from one sample in a study of persistence of HIV-infected CD4 T cells. Method: immunoSEQ multiplex PCR; TCRdb's copy keeps in-frame clones and lacks some. The sample lists tens of thousands of clones, about 80% seen once, with about 3% in the top ten. No antigens are known for them. The input for sequencing was CD4+ T cells sorted from PBMCs after approximately 19-hour stimulation, taken from a patient who received antiretroviral therapy. All receptors come from an adult man with HIV who was CMV-seropositive. The CDR3 runs from the conserved cysteine through the conserved F or W. Fields, in order: CDR3 length, D gene, clone size, V gene, J gene, CDR3 protein, CDR3 DNA. D genes are given only for firm matches. Clone size is given for some rows only: seen once, a few or many times, or a class if the clone is expanded.

CDR3 length: 13; D gene: -; clone size: -; V gene: TRBV3-1/TRBV3-2; J gene: TRBJ1-3; CDR3 protein: CASSQRTGGTIYF; CDR3 DNA: TGTGCCAGCAGCCAACGAACTGGGGGCACCATATATTTT
CDR3 length: 13; D gene: -; clone size: few; V gene: TRBV7-2; J gene: TRBJ1-4; CDR3 protein: CASSLRGSEKLFF; CDR3 DNA: TGTGCCAGCAGCTTGCGGGGAAGCGAAAAACTGTTTTTT
CDR3 length: 18; D gene: -; clone size: once; V gene: TRBV20-1; J gene: TRBJ1-4; CDR3 protein: CSASDSTRGMGLGEKLFF; CDR3 DNA: TGCAGTGCTAGTGATTCTACGAGGGGGATGGGTTTGGGTGAAAAACTGTTTTTT
CDR3 length: 17; D gene: TRBD1; clone size: once; V gene: TRBV4-2; J gene: TRBJ1-5; CDR3 protein: CASSQGQGSYSNQPQHF; CDR3 DNA: TGTGCCAGCAGCCAGGGACAGGGGTCCTATAGCAATCAGCCCCAGCATTTT
CDR3 length: 13; D gene: -; clone size: -; V gene: TRBV6-5; J gene: TRBJ1-5; CDR3 protein: CASSSRGDQPQHF; CDR3 DNA: TGTGCCAGCAGTTCCCGAGGGGACCAGCCCCAGCATTTT
CDR3 length: 15; D gene: -; clone size: -; V gene: TRBV20-1; J gene: TRBJ2-3; CDR3 protein: CSASDNQGSTDTQYF; CDR3 DNA: TGCAGTGCTAGTGACAACCAGGGTAGCACAGATACGCAGTATTTT
CDR3 length: 13; D gene: -; clone size: -; V gene: TRBV7-9; J gene: TRBJ1-1; CDR3 protein: CASSLGQNTEAFF; CDR3 DNA: TGTGCCAGCAGCTTAGGGCAGAACACTGAAGCTTTCTTT
CDR3 length: 16; D gene: TRBD1; clone size: -; V gene: TRBV9; J gene: TRBJ1-3; CDR3 protein: CASSAAGAGGGNTIYF; CDR3 DNA: TGTGCCAGCAGCGCCGCTGGGGCAGGGGGTGGAAACACCATATATTTT
CDR3 length: 13; D gene: TRBD1; clone size: -; V gene: TRBV30; J gene: TRBJ1-5; CDR3 protein: CAYDRAFNQPQHF; CDR3 DNA: TGTGCTTATGACAGGGCCTTCAATCAGCCCCAGCATTTT
CDR3 length: 14; D gene: TRBD2; clone size: few; V gene: TRBV29-1; J gene: TRBJ2-7; CDR3 protein: CSVRAGGGSYEQYF; CDR3 DNA: TGCAGCGTTCGAGCGGGAGGTGGCTCCTACGAGCAGTACTTC
CDR3 length: 13; D gene: -; clone size: -; V gene: TRBV9; J gene: TRBJ1-1; CDR3 protein: CASSVAGGKEAFF; CDR3 DNA: TGTGCCAGCAGCGTAGCTGGGGGGAAAGAAGCTTTCTTT
CDR3 length: 14; D gene: -; clone size: -; V gene: TRBV2; J gene: TRBJ1-1; CDR3 protein: CASQTAPGESEAFF; CDR3 DNA: TGTGCCAGCCAGACAGCCCCGGGGGAGTCTGAAGCTTTCTTT
CDR3 length: 14; D gene: -; clone size: once; V gene: TRBV24-1; J gene: TRBJ2-1; CDR3 protein: CATSGGASYNEQFF; CDR3 DNA: TGTGCCACCAGTGGAGGGGCCTCATACAATGAGCAGTTCTTC
CDR3 length: 13; D gene: -; clone size: -; V gene: TRBV10-3; J gene: TRBJ2-7; CDR3 protein: CAISESGSYEQYF; CDR3 DNA: TGTGCCATCAGTGAGTCGGGGAGCTACGAGCAGTACTTC
CDR3 length: 16; D gene: TRBD2; clone size: -; V gene: TRBV11-3; J gene: TRBJ2-5; CDR3 protein: CASSPGLAGGQETQYF; CDR3 DNA: TGTGCCAGCAGCCCGGGACTAGCGGGAGGGCAAGAGACCCAGTACTTC
CDR3 length: 13; D gene: -; clone size: -; V gene: TRBV6-6; J gene: TRBJ2-7; CDR3 protein: CASSIDRNYEQYF; CDR3 DNA: TGTGCCAGCAGTATAGACAGGAACTACGAGCAGTACTTC
CDR3 length: 11; D gene: -; clone size: -; V gene: TRBV6-5; J gene: TRBJ2-3; CDR3 protein: CASGYTDTQYF; CDR3 DNA: TGTGCCAGCGGTTACACAGATACGCAGTATTTT
CDR3 length: 14; D gene: -; clone size: few; V gene: TRBV19; J gene: TRBJ2-7; CDR3 protein: CASSIGATSYEQYF; CDR3 DNA: TGTGCCAGTAGTATCGGAGCCACCTCCTACGAGCAGTACTTC
CDR3 length: 11; D gene: -; clone size: -; V gene: TRBV25-1; J gene: TRBJ1-1; CDR3 protein: CASRFAGEAFF; CDR3 DNA: TGTGCCAGCAGGTTTGCAGGCGAAGCTTTCTTT
CDR3 length: 18; D gene: TRBD2; clone size: -; V gene: TRBV19; J gene: TRBJ2-1; CDR3 protein: CASSIVGLAGGPYNEQFF; CDR3 DNA: TGTGCCAGTAGTATAGTCGGACTAGCGGGGGGGCCCTACAATGAGCAGTTCTTC
CDR3 length: 13; D gene: -; clone size: -; V gene: TRBV4-1; J gene: TRBJ2-5; CDR3 protein: CASSRQKQETQYF; CDR3 DNA: TGCGCCAGCTCAAGACAGAAACAAGAGACCCAGTACTTC
CDR3 length: 17; D gene: -; clone size: -; V gene: TRBV6-1; J gene: TRBJ1-2; CDR3 protein: CASSGAWSRGISYGYTF; CDR3 DNA: TGTGCCAGCAGTGGAGCCTGGAGCAGGGGCATCAGTTATGGCTACACCTTC
CDR3 length: 15; D gene: TRBD2; clone size: -; V gene: TRBV5-1; J gene: TRBJ2-2; CDR3 protein: CASLSGGFDTGELFF; CDR3 DNA: TGCGCCAGCCTTAGCGGGGGTTTTGACACCGGGGAGCTGTTTTTT
CDR3 length: 16; D gene: TRBD2; clone size: -; V gene: TRBV11-2; J gene: TRBJ2-3; CDR3 protein: CASSRTPSGGAGTQYF; CDR3 DNA: TGTGCCAGCAGCAGAACGCCTAGCGGGGGGGCGGGTACGCAGTATTTT
CDR3 length: 15; D gene: -; clone size: -; V gene: TRBV6-6; J gene: TRBJ2-3; CDR3 protein: CASSYSQTITDTQYF; CDR3 DNA: TGTGCCAGCAGTTACTCTCAGACAATCACAGATACGCAGTATTTT
CDR3 length: 16; D gene: TRBD1; clone size: -; V gene: TRBV4-2; J gene: TRBJ2-3; CDR3 protein: CASSQGQGTLTDTQYF; CDR3 DNA: TGTGCCAGCAGCCAGGGACAGGGGACCCTCACAGATACGCAGTATTTT
CDR3 length: 13; D gene: TRBD1; clone size: -; V gene: TRBV19; J gene: TRBJ1-1; CDR3 protein: CASSTRDRGRGFF; CDR3 DNA: TGTGCCAGTAGTACCCGGGACAGGGGTCGGGGTTTCTTT
CDR3 length: 18; D gene: -; clone size: -; V gene: TRBV7-2; J gene: TRBJ1-2; CDR3 protein: CASSLRSVQTPEYYGYTF; CDR3 DNA: TGTGCCAGCAGCTTAAGATCGGTACAGACACCTGAATACTATGGCTACACCTTC
CDR3 length: 14; D gene: -; clone size: -; V gene: TRBV7-2; J gene: TRBJ1-2; CDR3 protein: CASSLTRGADGYTF; CDR3 DNA: TGTGCCAGCAGCTTAACGAGGGGGGCGGATGGCTACACCTTC
CDR3 length: 15; D gene: TRBD1; clone size: -; V gene: TRBV5-1; J gene: TRBJ1-2; CDR3 protein: CASSPGTGGENGYTF; CDR3 DNA: TGCGCCAGCAGCCCCGGGACAGGGGGCGAAAATGGCTACACCTTC
CDR3 length: 14; D gene: TRBD1; clone size: once; V gene: TRBV5-1; J gene: TRBJ2-7; CDR3 protein: CASSHGQGAVEQYF; CDR3 DNA: TGCGCCAGCAGCCACGGACAGGGGGCCGTCGAGCAGTACTTC
CDR3 length: 16; D gene: TRBD1; clone size: -; V gene: TRBV25-1; J gene: TRBJ2-7; CDR3 protein: CASSEFGAGQGYEQYF; CDR3 DNA: TGTGCCAGCAGTGAATTCGGAGCGGGACAGGGTTACGAGCAGTACTTC
CDR3 length: 12; D gene: TRBD1; clone size: -; V gene: TRBV12-3/TRBV12-4; J gene: TRBJ1-2; CDR3 protein: CASSRQGFGYTF; CDR3 DNA: TGTGCCAGCAGTAGACAGGGGTTTGGCTACACCTTC
CDR3 length: 10; D gene: -; clone size: -; V gene: TRBV20-1; J gene: TRBJ1-2; CDR3 protein: CSARVRDYTF; CDR3 DNA: TGCAGTGCTAGAGTTCGGGACTACACCTTC
CDR3 length: 16; D gene: -; clone size: once; V gene: TRBV19; J gene: TRBJ2-5; CDR3 protein: CASSTWRGREIETQYF; CDR3 DNA: TGTGCCAGTAGTACTTGGAGGGGGCGAGAAATAGAGACCCAGTACTTC
CDR3 length: 16; D gene: -; clone size: -; V gene: TRBV18; J gene: TRBJ1-1; CDR3 protein: CASSPASTGRGTEAFF; CDR3 DNA: TGTGCCAGCTCACCAGCTTCGACAGGCCGAGGTACTGAAGCTTTCTTT
CDR3 length: 14; D gene: -; clone size: -; V gene: TRBV7-9; J gene: TRBJ1-3; CDR3 protein: CASSLVQDGNTIYF; CDR3 DNA: TGTGCCAGCAGCTTAGTACAGGATGGAAACACCATATATTTT
CDR3 length: 14; D gene: -; clone size: -; V gene: TRBV11-3; J gene: TRBJ2-3; CDR3 protein: CASSLVGVADTQYF; CDR3 DNA: TGTGCCAGCAGCTTAGTCGGGGTGGCAGATACGCAGTATTTT
CDR3 length: 14; D gene: TRBD2; clone size: -; V gene: TRBV29-1; J gene: TRBJ2-1; CDR3 protein: CSVGLAGVIDEQFF; CDR3 DNA: TGCAGCGTAGGACTAGCGGGAGTAATAGATGAGCAGTTCTTC
CDR3 length: 18; D gene: -; clone size: -; V gene: TRBV3-1/TRBV3-2; J gene: TRBJ1-1; CDR3 protein: CASSQGWTRIGMNTEAFF; CDR3 DNA: TGTGCCAGCAGCCAAGGATGGACGAGGATTGGCATGAACACTGAAGCTTTCTTT
CDR3 length: 15; D gene: -; clone size: once; V gene: TRBV6-2/TRBV6-3; J gene: TRBJ2-5; CDR3 protein: CASSYSFSPQETQYF; CDR3 DNA: TGTGCCAGCAGTTACTCTTTCAGTCCCCAAGAGACCCAGTACTTC
CDR3 length: 16; D gene: TRBD1; clone size: -; V gene: TRBV4-2; J gene: TRBJ1-2; CDR3 protein: CASSQVGSGGGYGYTF; CDR3 DNA: TGTGCCAGCAGCCAAGTCGGCTCAGGGGGTGGGTATGGCTACACCTTC
CDR3 length: 16; D gene: TRBD1; clone size: -; V gene: TRBV18; J gene: TRBJ1-1; CDR3 protein: CASSPRPYRGTIEAFF; CDR3 DNA: TGTGCCAGCTCACCAAGACCATACAGGGGTACTATAGAAGCTTTCTTT
CDR3 length: 14; D gene: -; clone size: -; V gene: TRBV5-1; J gene: TRBJ2-1; CDR3 protein: CASSSRTGGNEQFF; CDR3 DNA: TGCGCCAGCAGCTCACGGACTGGGGGAAATGAGCAGTTCTTC
CDR3 length: 19; D gene: TRBD1; clone size: -; V gene: TRBV14; J gene: TRBJ1-6; CDR3 protein: CASSQGSITGGAGNSPLHF; CDR3 DNA: TGTGCCAGCAGCCAAGGTTCCATTACAGGGGGCGCGGGAAATTCACCCCTCCACTTT
CDR3 length: 15; D gene: TRBD2; clone size: -; V gene: TRBV3-1/TRBV3-2; J gene: TRBJ2-7; CDR3 protein: CASSPLDGRLGEQYF; CDR3 DNA: TGTGCCAGCAGCCCTTTAGACGGGAGGTTGGGCGAGCAGTACTTC
CDR3 length: 13; D gene: -; clone size: few; V gene: TRBV27; J gene: TRBJ1-2; CDR3 protein: CASSLSNSYGYTF; CDR3 DNA: TGTGCCAGCAGTTTATCAAATTCCTATGGCTACACCTTC
CDR3 length: 15; D gene: -; clone size: -; V gene: TRBV6-2/TRBV6-3; J gene: TRBJ2-7; CDR3 protein: CASSSHHREGYEQYF; CDR3 DNA: TGTGCCAGCAGTTCACACCACAGGGAAGGTTACGAGCAGTACTTC
CDR3 length: 15; D gene: TRBD2; clone size: -; V gene: TRBV6-2/TRBV6-3; J gene: TRBJ2-1; CDR3 protein: CASSYSGLENNEQFF; CDR3 DNA: TGTGCCAGCAGTTACTCCGGACTAGAGAACAATGAGCAGTTCTTC
CDR3 length: 17; D gene: -; clone size: -; V gene: TRBV5-6; J gene: TRBJ1-5; CDR3 protein: CASSWSRGAYSNQPQHF; CDR3 DNA: TGTGCCAGCAGCTGGAGTAGAGGGGCATATAGCAATCAGCCCCAGCATTTT
CDR3 length: 13; D gene: -; clone size: few; V gene: TRBV5-6; J gene: TRBJ2-7; CDR3 protein: CASSLEGPYEQYF; CDR3 DNA: TGTGCCAGCAGCTTGGAGGGACCCTACGAGCAGTACTTC
CDR3 length: 15; D gene: -; clone size: few; V gene: TRBV18; J gene: TRBJ1-3; CDR3 protein: CASSPQRDSGNTIYF; CDR3 DNA: TGTGCCAGCTCACCACAAAGGGACTCTGGAAACACCATATATTTT
CDR3 length: 12; D gene: -; clone size: -; V gene: TRBV5-1; J gene: TRBJ1-2; CDR3 protein: CASSLSSYGYTF; CDR3 DNA: TGCGCCAGCAGCTTGTCAAGCTATGGCTACACCTTC
CDR3 length: 15; D gene: TRBD2; clone size: -; V gene: TRBV30; J gene: TRBJ2-3; CDR3 protein: CAWSGGGGATDTQYF; CDR3 DNA: TGTGCCTGGAGTGGTGGCGGGGGGGCGACAGATACGCAGTATTTT
CDR3 length: 16; D gene: -; clone size: -; V gene: TRBV27; J gene: TRBJ2-3; CDR3 protein: CASSATSLGLTDTQYF; CDR3 DNA: TGTGCCAGCAGTGCGACCTCTCTTGGGCTCACAGATACGCAGTATTTT
CDR3 length: 14; D gene: -; clone size: -; V gene: TRBV30; J gene: TRBJ1-5; CDR3 protein: CAWSADGVRRPQHF; CDR3 DNA: TGTGCCTGGAGTGCGGACGGGGTAAGGAGACCCCAGCATTTT
CDR3 length: 17; D gene: TRBD1; clone size: -; V gene: TRBV7-6; J gene: TRBJ1-2; CDR3 protein: CASSSGILSGQVYGYTF; CDR3 DNA: TGTGCCAGCAGCTCTGGAATTCTATCGGGACAGGTCTATGGCTACACCTTC
CDR3 length: 14; D gene: -; clone size: -; V gene: TRBV20-1; J gene: TRBJ2-2; CDR3 protein: CSASRLPNTGELFF; CDR3 DNA: TGCAGTGCTAGTAGACTACCTAACACCGGGGAGCTGTTTTTT